The 30 T cell receptor beta chains in this list originate from one sample, sequenced in a study of regulatory T cells in long-lasting Graves disease. Sequencing libraries for TCR beta were prepared with iRepertoire HTBI primers and Arm-PCR of CDR3 regions. A single record per CDR3 protein comes from TCRdb applying MiXCR to the multiplex PCR reads. The sample yields about 340,000 distinct CDR3 sequences, around a fifth seen once. Time point: persistent/refractory GD, antithyroid drugs over 5 years with positive TRAb. Isolated PBMC RNA provided the starting material for the TCR library. The source material was peripheral blood mononuclear cells (PBMCs), sampled when the disease was refractory, from a patient treated with antithyroid drugs. These receptors were collected from a female donor with Graves disease.

This clonotype has at least ten counts. V usage is TRBV6-1 and J usage is TRBJ1-5; no clear D. Trimming cost V 5 bases and J 3 bases, with 11 bases left between them. In germline, CDR1 is MNHNS, CDR2 SASEGT. This CDR3 is 14 amino acids long. The CDR3 loop is CASSIQTTNQPQHF. The DNA of the CDR3 is TGTGCCAGCAGTATCCAAACTACCAATCAGCCCCAGCATTTT.

This clonotype has ten or more counts. The gene calls are TRBV12-3 or TRBV12-4 and TRBJ2-7; D is possibly TRBD1 or TRBD2 (5 bases each). This CDR3 has 13 amino acids. Trimming pared 4 bases from V and 0 bases from J, leaving 7 bases between. The CDR3 protein is CASSWDGSYEQYF. In DNA form, the CDR3 reads TGTGCCAGCAGTTGGGACGGCTCCTACGAGCAGTACTTC.

The chain employs TRBV19 and TRBJ2-1, with 8 bases fitting TRBD1. Trimming cost V 6 bases and J 5 bases; bases outside gene matches: 9. Germline V gene lookup returns CDR1 LNHDA and CDR2 SQIVND (reference sequence). The CDR3 covers 15 residues. CDR3: CASRVTGTGNNEQFF. For the CDR3, the DNA is TGTGCCAGTAGGGTAACCGGGACAGGCAACAATGAGCAGTTCTTC.

This clonotype was counted at least ten times. The J gene is TRBJ1-1, the V gene TRBV6-2 or TRBV6-3, with a weak D call TRBD1 (6 bases). Trimming stripped 5 bases from V and 5 bases from J, with 15 bases between. The CDR3 extends over 14 amino acids. From germline, CDR1 is MNHEY and CDR2 SVGEGT. The CDR3 coding sequence is TGTGCCAGCAGTACCGGGGGCAGGGCAACTGAAGCTTTCTTT. It yields the protein CASSTGGRATEAFF.

The table lists this clonotype with many counts. The chain employs TRBV2 and TRBJ2-7; TRBD1 aligns across 7 bases. This CDR3 contains 14 residues. The germline V gene encodes CDR1 SNHLY and CDR2 FYNNEI. V was clipped by 7 bases and J by 5 bases; unmatched bases: 11. CDR3 residues: CASTIQGIDHEQYF. The CDR3 nucleotides read TGTGCCAGCACTATACAGGGGATAGACCACGAGCAGTACTTC.

This chain links TRBV20-1 with TRBJ2-2, with unresolved D. This CDR3 spans 11 amino acids. Germline V gene sequence: CDR1 DFQATT, CDR2 SNEGSKA (reference sequence). V was trimmed by 6 bases and J by 5 bases, leaving 7 bases between them. The CDR3 loop is CSAPGTGELFF. Here the CDR3 DNA reads TGCAGTGCCCCCGGGACCGGGGAGCTGTTTTTT.

This clonotype has ten or more counts. This chain connects TRBV12-3 or TRBV12-4 to TRBJ2-5; TRBD1 matches 8 bases. The CDR3 sequence is 15 residues long. Unmatched junction bases numbered 4, after V lost 3 bases and J lost 1 base. CDR3 DNA sequence: TGTGCCAGCAGTTTGTACAGGGGGGCCCAAGAGACCCAGTACTTC. Protein: CASSLYRGAQETQYF.

A few counts support this clonotype. This chain uses TRBV5-1 with TRBJ2-2, with 7 positions matching TRBD2. This CDR3 comprises 15 residues. Per the germline V gene, CDR1 is SGHRS and CDR2 is YFSETQ. The ends lost 1 base at V and 1 base at J; junction bases unmatched: 1. The DNA of the CDR3 is TGCGCCAGCAGCTTGCTAGCGGTGAACACCGGGGAGCTGTTTTTT. It encodes CASSLLAVNTGELFF.

The sample holds a few counts of this clonotype. V is TRBV6-1 and J is TRBJ2-7; TRBD1 is a possible D gene (6 bases). Germline CDR1 and CDR2: MNHNS and SASEGT. The V end lost 8 bases, the J end lost 0 bases, and 17 bases lay between the germline ends. CDR3 length equals 15 residues. CDR3 sequence (DNA): TGTGCCAGCGCTACTGACAGGTTGACCTCCTACGAGCAGTACTTC. Translating gives CASATDRLTSYEQYF.

This clonotype was found many times. The J gene is TRBJ1-4, the V gene TRBV2; tentative D call: TRBD1 (6 bases). This CDR3 contains 20 residues. V was cut by 9 bases and J by 0 bases, with 29 bases left in between. Germline V gene data show CDR1 as SNHLY and CDR2 as FYNNEI. The CDR3 nucleotides are TGTGCCAGTCGCGGTCCTGGAAAGGGGGGACACCCGACAACTAATGAAAAACTGTTTTTT. It yields the protein CASRGPGKGGHPTTNEKLFF.

The sample holds many counts of this clonotype. The rearrangement joins TRBV6-1 to TRBJ2-7, with TRBD2 matching 9 bases. The V and J ends lost 6 bases and 1 base, in that order; junction bases with no gene match: 7. Germline V lookup: CDR1 MNHNS, CDR2 SASEGT. The CDR3 length is 15 residues. The CDR3 DNA is TGTGCCAGCAGAAGAGCGGGGGGTGGATCCTACGAGCAGTACTTC. Translation: CASRRAGGGSYEQYF.

This clonotype has ten or more counts. The chain is built from TRBV7-9 and TRBJ2-5, with 12 bases that match TRBD2. V lost 5 bases to trimming and J lost 5 bases; unmatched junction nucleotides: 6. Germline values: CDR1 SEHNR, CDR2 FQNEAQ (reference sequence). The CDR3 is 15 amino acids. The CDR3 DNA reads as TGTGCCAGCAGCCTAAGGACTAGCGGGACGGAGACCCAGTACTTC. Translating it yields CASSLRTSGTETQYF.

This clonotype was detected ten times or more. This sequence joins TRBV6-5 and TRBJ1-2; 10 positions agree with TRBD1. Germline CDR1 MNHEY, CDR2 SVGAGI. This CDR3 spans 15 amino acids. V lost 4 bases to trimming and J lost 4 bases; unmatched junction nucleotides: 6. The DNA for the CDR3 is TGTGCCAGCAGTTCGGACAGGGGGGACGTCTATGGCTACACCTTC. Its translation: CASSSDRGDVYGYTF.

This clonotype was seen repeatedly, ten times or more. J is TRBJ1-1 and V is TRBV12-3 or TRBV12-4; no reliable D call. This CDR3 comprises 14 residues. V lost 6 bases and J 6 bases, leaving 17 bases between the germline ends. The CDR3 region has the DNA TGTGCCAGCAGCGCCCGGAAGACGGGCGCTGAAGCTTTCTTT. It codes for CASSARKTGAEAFF.

This clonotype was observed many times. The chain links TRBV28 to TRBJ1-5; 8 bases are shared with TRBD1. The J segment lost 0 bases and the V segment lost 5 bases, leaving 9 bases of the junction unmatched. CDR3 length: 17 residues. In germline, CDR1 is MDHEN, CDR2 SYDVKM. DNA of the CDR3: TGTGCCAGCAGTCCAGGACAGGGCCTGCTTAGCAATCAGCCCCAGCATTTT. Encoded protein: CASSPGQGLLSNQPQHF.

This clonotype was observed many times. The chain joins TRBV6-1 to TRBJ1-2; the match to TRBD1 covers 7 bases. The CDR3 is 15 residues long. J gave up 4 bases and V 5 bases, and 10 bases lay outside the gene matches. Germline assignment: CDR1 MNHNS and CDR2 SASEGT. The CDR3 DNA reads as TGTGCCAGCAGTACGCCACCGGGACAGTTCTATGGCTACACCTTC. This codes for CASSTPPGQFYGYTF.

This clonotype came up a few times. The chain has TRBV28 and TRBJ2-7; D possibly uses TRBD1 or TRBD2 (5 bases each). Germline V gene lookup returns CDR1 MDHEN and CDR2 SYDVKM. Trimming took 3 bases from V and 3 from J, leaving 15 bases between them. This CDR3 has 15 residues. In nucleotides, the CDR3 is TGTGCCAGCAGTTTGCGCCCGGGGCAGAACTACGAGCAGTACTTC. Its protein is CASSLRPGQNYEQYF.

This clonotype was found many times. This sequence joins TRBV11-3 and TRBJ2-2; D is possibly TRBD2 (6 bases). Germline assignment: CDR1 SGHNT and CDR2 YENEEA. This CDR3 region has 15 residues. V shed 2 bases and J shed 4 bases, with 11 bases lying between them. CDR3 nucleotide sequence: TGTGCCAGCAGCTTACGCGGGGCCTTCACCGGGGAGCTGTTTTTT. It translates to CASSLRGAFTGELFF.

This clonotype was seen many times. The chain links TRBV11-2 to TRBJ2-1; tentative D call: TRBD1 (7 bases). This CDR3 region has 14 residues. CDR1 and CDR2 from the germline V gene are SGHAT and FQNNGV. V was pared by 9 bases and J by 0 bases, with 12 bases between. CDR3 coding DNA: TGTGCCAGTGCGGGACAGACCTCCTACAATGAGCAGTTCTTC. Translation: CASAGQTSYNEQFF.

The gene calls are TRBV20-1 and TRBJ2-7, with D maybe TRBD1 (5 bases). V lost 0 bases and J lost 5, with 11 bases in between. CDR3 size: 13 residues. Germline CDR1 is DFQATT and CDR2 is SNEGSKA (reference sequence). The CDR3 DNA sequence: TGCAGTGCTAGAGATTACCAAGGGGACGAGCAGTACTTC. Translation gives CSARDYQGDEQYF.

This sequence joins TRBV6-1 and TRBJ2-4; D unclear. The CDR3 consists of 15 residues. V was clipped by 6 bases and J by 0 bases, with 12 bases between them. CDR1 and CDR2 (germline): MNHNS, SASEGT. CDR3 sequence: CASSLTALAKNIQYF. The CDR3 bases are TGTGCCAGCAGCCTAACCGCCTTAGCCAAAAACATTCAGTACTTC.

This clonotype has a single count. The chain is built from TRBV4-1 and TRBJ2-7; D might be TRBD1 or TRBD2, each matching 6 bases. Per the germline V gene, CDR1 is MGHRA and CDR2 is YSYEKL. Between the trimmed V and J ends, which lost 1 base and 3 bases, there was a span of 16 bases. This CDR3 is built from 16 residues. CDR3 residues: CASSQGGARRSYEQYF. The CDR3 coding sequence is TGCGCCAGCAGCCAAGGGGGGGCCAGGCGGAGCTACGAGCAGTACTTC.

This clonotype was seen at least ten times. The chain has TRBV11-2 and TRBJ1-1; 9 bases are shared with TRBD1. The CDR3 consists of 15 residues. Germline V gives CDR1 SGHAT, CDR2 FQNNGV. V lost 5 bases, J lost 6 bases, and 10 bases stayed unmatched. The CDR3: CASSGPDRGIAEAFF. Written as DNA, the CDR3 is TGTGCCAGCAGCGGTCCGGACAGGGGAATTGCTGAAGCTTTCTTT.

This clonotype was seen many times. The chain employs TRBV5-1 and TRBJ2-7; the match to TRBD2 covers 7 bases. V was pared by 0 bases and J by 0 bases, with 3 bases of the junction left unmatched. Per the germline V gene, CDR1 is SGHRS and CDR2 is YFSETQ. The CDR3 is 15 residues long. This chain's CDR3 is CASSLDAGASYEQYF. The CDR3 bases are TGCGCCAGCAGCTTGGATGCGGGAGCCTCCTACGAGCAGTACTTC.

The chain recombines TRBV6-2 or TRBV6-3 with TRBJ1-6; tentatively, D is TRBD1 (5 bases). CDR3 length: 17 residues. Germline V gene lookup returns CDR1 MNHEY and CDR2 SVGEGT. Deletions cut 5 bases from V and 2 bases from J, with 16 bases between. CDR3 sequence reads: CASSPNSGTPYNSPLHF. DNA for the CDR3: TGTGCCAGCAGTCCTAACTCCGGGACGCCCTATAATTCACCCCTCCACTTT.

The rearrangement uses TRBV28 and TRBJ2-5; TRBD1 matches 12 bases. CDR3 length: 14 amino acids. V lost 5 bases to trimming and J lost 9 bases; unmatched junction nucleotides: 7. Germline CDR1 is MDHEN and CDR2 is SYDVKM. The CDR3 DNA sequence: TGTGCCAGCAGTCGGGACAGGGGGCGGGAGGCCCAGTACTTC. Its translation is CASSRDRGREAQYF.

This clonotype was detected only a few times. Relative to the germline gene, one junction end is altered; a read error may explain this. The J gene is TRBJ2-7, the V gene TRBV7-2; D is possibly TRBD1 (6 bases). Germline CDR1 is SGHTA and CDR2 is FQGNSA. The CDR3 extends over 14 amino acids. CDR3 bases: TGTGTCAGCAGCCTAGGACAGTTGCCCTACGAGCAGTACTTC. Translation gives CVSSLGQLPYEQYF.

The rearrangement joins TRBV6-1 to TRBJ2-5; possibly TRBD2 for D (6 bases). The CDR3 contains 13 residues. V was pared by 5 bases and J by 5 bases, with 12 bases between. The germline V gene has CDR1 MNHNS and CDR2 SASEGT. The CDR3 reads CASSRGNAETQYF. CDR3 nucleotides: TGTGCCAGCAGTCGCGGGAACGCTGAGACCCAGTACTTC.

This clonotype has a count of ten or more. CDR3 in amino acids: CASSLAQGARGGEQYF. CDR3 coding DNA: TGTGCCAGCAGTTTAGCGCAAGGGGCCCGCGGGGGCGAGCAGTACTTC. The rearrangement uses TRBV12-3 or TRBV12-4 and TRBJ2-7; 7 bases are a match to TRBD2. Losses at the gene ends were 0 bases for V and 6 bases for J; bases not matched to a gene: 11. CDR3 length: 16 residues.

This chain links TRBV6-5 with TRBJ1-5; TRBD1 agrees at 9 bases. Trimming removed 4 bases from V and 2 bases from J; junction bases left unmatched: 12. This CDR3 has 18 residues. Germline values: CDR1 MNHEY, CDR2 SVGAGI. The CDR3 nucleotides are TGTGCCAGCAGTTTCGCTTACAGGGGGCGCGGGGGCAATCAGCCCCAGCATTTT. Its protein is CASSFAYRGRGGNQPQHF.